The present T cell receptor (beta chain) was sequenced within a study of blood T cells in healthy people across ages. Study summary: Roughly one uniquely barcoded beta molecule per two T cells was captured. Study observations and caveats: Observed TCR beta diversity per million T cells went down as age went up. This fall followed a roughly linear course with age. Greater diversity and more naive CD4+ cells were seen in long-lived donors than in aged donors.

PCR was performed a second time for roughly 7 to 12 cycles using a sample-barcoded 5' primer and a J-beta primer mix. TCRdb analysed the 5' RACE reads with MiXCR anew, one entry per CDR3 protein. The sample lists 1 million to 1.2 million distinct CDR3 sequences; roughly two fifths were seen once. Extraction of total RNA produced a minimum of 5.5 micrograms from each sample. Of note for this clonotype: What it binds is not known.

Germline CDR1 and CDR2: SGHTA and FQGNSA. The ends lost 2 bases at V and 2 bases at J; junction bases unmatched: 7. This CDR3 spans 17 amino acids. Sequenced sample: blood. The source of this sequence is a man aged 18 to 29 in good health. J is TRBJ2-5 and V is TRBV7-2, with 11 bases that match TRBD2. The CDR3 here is CASSLLTSGTEQETQYF. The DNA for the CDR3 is TGTGCCAGCAGCTTACTGACTAGCGGGACCGAGCAAGAGACCCAGTACTTC.